This T cell receptor (beta chain) originates from a study of graft-versus-host responses after intestinal transplantation. The overall study: Each patient got anti-thymocyte globulin induction, then tacrolimus and steroids for roughly 3 years.

Findings and caveats of the study: Recipient bone marrow held GvH clones, some seen earlier in ileum or blood. Early after transplant, HvG declines were associated with peak levels of circulating GvH clones. Graft-donor T cell macrochimerism coincided with high graft-versus-host to host-versus-graft clonal ratios in allografts.

About this clone: Its cognate antigen is unknown.

TCRdb's table, derived via immunoSEQ multiplex PCR, lists solely in-frame clones and lacks some. In the table there are more than 60,000 clones, 80% to 95% of which are singletons. The germline CDR1 and CDR2 sequences are MNHNS and SASEGT. This CDR3 contains 15 residues. Trimming left V 3 bases short and J 1 base short, with 13 bases between. The origin of this receptor is a human donor who received an intestinal transplant. The gene calls are TRBV6-1 and TRBJ2-7; D call uncertain. The sequencing used unstimulated CD8+ T cells sorted from spleen or lymph node cells, collected before intestinal transplant. CDR3 sequence reads: CASSDFQVYSYEQYF. Written as DNA, the CDR3 is TGTGCCAGCAGTGACTTCCAGGTGTATTCCTACGAGCAGTACTTC.